This TCR beta chain is drawn from a study of cytomegalovirus exposure and HLA in healthy donors. About the study: Drawn from HLA-typed donors, 80 million to 100 million unique TCRs were held in an early data release.

Regarding the study as a whole: Certain sequence variants were highly shared and formed a cluster, and this cluster was likely a sequencing artifact. A later analysis linked a missense variant in DCLRE1C to the trimming of TCR beta V and J genes.

PCR amplification relied on 60 Vbeta primers (plus 13 Jbeta primers). Libraries were prepared by immunoSEQ multiplex PCR; TCRdb keeps only in-frame clonotypes and omits some of them. The data hold 140,000 to 150,000 clones, with about three quarters observed a single time. V lost 0 bases, J lost 9 bases, and 16 bases lay in between. Per germline, CDR1 SGHRS and CDR2 YFSETQ. The CDR3 loop spans 15 amino acids. About this clone: The antigen is undetermined.

The chain employs TRBV5-1 and TRBJ2-1; TRBD1 might be the D (6 bases). The TCR originated in a male donor in good health and CMV-seronegative. The sequenced sample consisted of PBMCs. CDR3 sequence: CASSLDTGRLSEQFF. The CDR3 coding sequence is TGCGCCAGCAGCTTGGATACAGGGCGACTTAGTGAGCAGTTCTTC.